The 6 T cell receptor beta chains reported below all come from one sample, sequenced in a study of cytomegalovirus exposure and HLA in healthy donors (dated by TCRdb to about 2017). Receptor amplification or capture employed the immunoSEQ multiplex PCR assay. The clones in this table, taken by TCRdb from immuneACCESS, are in-frame only. Not every clone is retained; where verified, under half of the shortfall comes from an unresolved V gene, and the cause of the rest is unknown. For this sample there are 300,000 to 350,000 clones; approximately 86% appear just once. The ten largest clones represent around 0.88% of the sample. Sequenced sample: PBMCs. Every receptor here comes from a man in his thirties or forties in good health and CMV-seronegative.

The chain recombines TRBV4-1 with TRBJ1-3; no definite D call. With 4 bases removed from V and 1 base from J, the gap between germline ends came to 20 bases. The CDR3 runs 18 residues. CDR1 is MGHRA, CDR2 YSYEKL, per germline. CDR3 sequence (DNA): TGCGCCAGCAGCCTCGCTCCCCCTGAGCGAATTTCTGGAAACACCATATATTTT. Protein sequence: CASSLAPPERISGNTIYF.

The chain links TRBV6-5 to TRBJ2-6; a possible D gene is TRBD2 (6 bases). There are 15 residues in the CDR3. Germline lookup yields CDR1 MNHEY and CDR2 SVGAGI. The V and J ends lost 10 bases and 2 bases respectively, with 15 bases between them. CDR3 sequence (DNA): TGTGCCAACAGCCGGGGGTCGACTGGGGCCAACGTCCTGACTTTC. Translating it yields CANSRGSTGANVLTF.

The rearrangement uses TRBV6-6 and TRBJ2-3; unclear D gene. CDR3 length: 12 residues. V was pared by 2 bases and J by 5 bases, with 5 bases between. The germline gives CDR1 MNHNY, CDR2 SVGAGI (reference sequence). The DNA of the CDR3 is TGTGCCAGCAGTTACCGGGTAGATACGCAGTATTTT. Translating it yields CASSYRVDTQYF.

The DNA for the CDR3 is TGTGCCAGCAGCTTAGCGGGGACTAGCGGGGGGTGGAATGAGCAGTTCTTC. Its translation is CASSLAGTSGGWNEQFF. This chain links TRBV7-9 with TRBJ2-1, with 15 positions matching TRBD2. The junction had 4 bases not matched to a gene; V was cut back by 0 bases and J by 7 bases. Germline-derived CDR1 and CDR2 are SEHNR and FQNEAQ (reference sequence). The CDR3 spans 17 residues.

V is TRBV4-1 and J is TRBJ2-1; 14 nucleotides align to TRBD2. This CDR3 spans 17 amino acids. Per germline, CDR1 MGHRA and CDR2 YSYEKL. With 6 bases clipped from V and 0 bases from J, the junction kept 4 bases outside the gene matches. CDR3 DNA sequence: TGCGCCAGCAGGACTAGCGGGGGGGCCAGCTCCTACAATGAGCAGTTCTTC. Its protein product is CASRTSGGASSYNEQFF.

The J gene is TRBJ2-3, the V gene TRBV2; a possible D gene is TRBD2 (6 bases). The CDR3 runs to 13 residues. Germline V gene lookup returns CDR1 SNHLY and CDR2 FYNNEI. V lost 8 bases and J lost 2, with 11 bases in between. Written as DNA, the CDR3 is TGTGCCAGCGGAGGGAGAGTCACAGATACGCAGTATTTT. Protein: CASGGRVTDTQYF.